These 24 T cell receptor beta chains were sequenced from one sample in a study of blood T cell repertoires in COVID-19. Sequenced by immunoSEQ multiplex PCR; TCRdb stores in-frame clones only, minus some. The top ten clones hold roughly a tenth of a sample with about 91,000 clones, about 76% of them seen once. Specimen: peripheral blood. The receptors originated from a woman at least 80 years old with acute or convalescent COVID-19.

The J gene is TRBJ2-1, the V gene TRBV5-4; maybe TRBD2 (7 bases). The CDR3 sequence is 16 residues long. The ends were cut back, 0 bases at V and 4 bases at J, with 14 bases in the middle. The germline gives CDR1 SGHNT, CDR2 YYREEE (reference sequence). CDR3 sequence reads: CASSLGGASGYNEQFF. The CDR3 nucleotides read TGTGCCAGCAGCTTGGGGGGGGCTAGCGGATACAATGAGCAGTTCTTC.

V is TRBV24-1 and J is TRBJ1-2, with 8 bases aligning to TRBD1. Trimming cost V 5 bases and J 1 base; bases outside gene matches: 11. Germline values: CDR1 KGHDR, CDR2 SFDVKD. This CDR3 contains 17 residues. The CDR3 DNA is TGTGCCACCAGTGCCGCGGAGGGACAGGCCGTTAACTATGGCTACACCTTC. As protein: CATSAAEGQAVNYGYTF.

Comment on this clone: Distinct nucleotide sequences in the sample also encode this CDR3. The rearrangement uses TRBV6-2 or TRBV6-3 and TRBJ2-1, with 7 bases identical to TRBD2. The CDR3 is 14 residues long. The J segment lost 4 bases and the V segment lost 2 bases, leaving 2 bases of the junction unmatched. Germline lookup yields CDR1 MNHEY and CDR2 SVGEGT. This CDR3 reads CASSYGGVYNEQFF. The CDR3 DNA is TGTGCCAGCAGTTACGGGGGGGTATACAATGAGCAGTTCTTC.

This rearrangement joins TRBV9 to TRBJ2-3; a weak D match, TRBD2 (5 bases). The germline gives CDR1 SGDLS, CDR2 YYNGEE. Trimming shortened V by 2 bases and J by 4 bases, and 11 bases separated the two germline ends. The CDR3 is 14 amino acids. CDR3 sequence reads: CASSVQAGPDTQYF. Written as DNA, the CDR3 is TGTGCCAGCAGCGTCCAGGCGGGCCCAGATACGCAGTATTTT.

The chain has TRBV12-3 or TRBV12-4 and TRBJ1-1; D is ambiguous. This CDR3 spans 13 amino acids. V lost 4 bases and J lost 7, with 13 bases in between. This CDR3 is CASSSFPELEAFF. In nucleotides, the CDR3 is TGTGCCAGCAGTTCCTTCCCGGAGCTTGAAGCTTTCTTT.

In this sample, this clone turned up a few times. This rearrangement joins TRBV27 to TRBJ1-1; D remains ambiguous. The CDR3 totals 21 residues. V was pared by 0 bases and J by 0 bases, with 26 bases between. CDR1 and CDR2 from the germline V gene are MNHEY and SMNVEV (reference sequence). This CDR3 reads CASSLSGWRADVDYMNTEAFF. The DNA of the CDR3 is TGTGCCAGCAGTTTATCGGGCTGGAGGGCAGACGTTGACTACATGAACACTGAAGCTTTCTTT.

Comment on this clone: It may be a read error: a sequence one base away is much more abundant. Other DNA sequences from this sample encode an identical CDR3 as well. This chain links TRBV5-6 with TRBJ1-1, with 7 positions matching TRBD1. Germline-derived CDR1 and CDR2 are SGHDT and YYEEEE. CDR3 length equals 18 residues. With 0 bases clipped from V and 2 bases from J, the junction kept 13 bases outside the gene matches. The CDR3 is CASSLVKGGASRNTEAFF. The CDR3 DNA sequence: TGTGCCAGCAGCTTGGTTAAAGGGGGCGCGTCTAGAAACACTGAAGCTTTCTTT.

This chain joins TRBV18 and TRBJ2-5; 9 nucleotides agree with TRBD2. CDR1 and CDR2 from the germline V gene are KGHSH and LQKENI. The ends lost 3 bases at V and 2 bases at J; junction bases unmatched: 4. The CDR3 is 15 amino acids. The CDR3 protein is CASSPAAGGQETQYF. CDR3 nucleotide sequence: TGTGCCAGCTCACCCGCGGCGGGGGGGCAAGAGACCCAGTACTTC. Full variable domain (remainder filled in from reference TRBV18 and TRBJ2-5): NAGVMQNPRHLVRRRGQEARLRCSPMKGHSHVYWYRQLPEEGLKFMVYLQKENIIDESGMPKERFSAEFPKEGPSILRIQQVVRGDSAAYFCASSPAAGGQETQYFGPGTRLLVL.

The chain combines TRBV7-9 with TRBJ2-3, with 11 bases aligning to TRBD2. CDR3 length equals 13 residues. V shed 10 bases and J 6 bases; nucleotides not matched to a gene: 6. The germline CDR1 and CDR2 sequences are SEHNR and FQNEAQ (reference sequence). CDR3 sequence: CAIPSGGYDTQYF. CDR3 DNA: TGTGCCATTCCTAGCGGGGGGTACGATACGCAGTATTTT.

This clone turned up a few times. This chain joins TRBV18 and TRBJ2-5, with 8 bases that match TRBD1. The germline V gene has CDR1 KGHSH and CDR2 LQKENI. The CDR3 contains 14 residues. Losses at the gene ends were 6 bases for V and 5 bases for J; bases not matched to a gene: 8. As DNA, the CDR3 is TGTGCCAGCTCCCGGACAGGGTGGGACGAGACCCAGTACTTC. This gives the protein CASSRTGWDETQYF.

The chain carries TRBV5-5 and TRBJ2-5; 8 bases are a match to TRBD1. The CDR3 contains 15 residues. CDR1 is SGHKS, CDR2 YYEKEE, per germline (reference sequence). J gave up 5 bases and V 0 bases, and 6 bases lay outside the gene matches. The CDR3 DNA is TGTGCCAGCAGCTTGGGACAGGGGAGGCTGGAGACCCAGTACTTC. This sequence encodes CASSLGQGRLETQYF. Full variable domain (outside the CDR3, taken from reference TRBV5-5 and TRBJ2-5): DAGVTQSPTHLIKTRGQQVTLRCSPISGHKSVSWYQQVLGQGPQFIFQYYEKEERGRGNFPDRFSARQFPNYSSELNVNALLLGDSALYLCASSLGQGRLETQYFGPGTRLLVL.

This rearrangement joins TRBV7-9 to TRBJ2-4, with 10 bases lining up with TRBD1. Looked up from germline, CDR1 is SEHNR and CDR2 is FQNEAQ (reference sequence). V was clipped by 3 bases and J by 4 bases; unmatched bases: 6. The CDR3 has 16 residues. The CDR3 region is CASSFDPGQGKNIQYF. In DNA form, the CDR3 reads TGTGCCAGCAGCTTCGATCCGGGACAGGGGAAAAACATTCAGTACTTC.

As regards this clone: Other DNA sequences in the same sample also yield this CDR3. The chain recombines TRBV18 with TRBJ2-2; the match to TRBD1 covers 8 bases. Looked up from germline, CDR1 is KGHSH and CDR2 is LQKENI. Trimming removed 3 bases from V and 3 bases from J; junction bases left unmatched: 3. This CDR3 comprises 15 residues. The DNA for the CDR3 is TGTGCCAGCTCACCTGGACAGGGCTACACCGGGGAGCTGTTTTTT. Translated: CASSPGQGYTGELFF. Using reference TRBV18 and TRBJ2-2 for the parts outside the CDR3, the full variable domain is NAGVMQNPRHLVRRRGQEARLRCSPMKGHSHVYWYRQLPEEGLKFMVYLQKENIIDESGMPKERFSAEFPKEGPSILRIQQVVRGDSAAYFCASSPGQGYTGELFFGEGSRLTVL.

The chain combines TRBV18 with TRBJ2-2; D is uncertain. This CDR3 has 13 amino acids. The ends were cut back, 6 bases at V and 7 bases at J, with 12 bases in the middle. The germline gives CDR1 KGHSH, CDR2 LQKENI. CDR3: CASSPLADGELFF. The DNA for the CDR3 is TGTGCCAGCTCCCCGCTCGCGGACGGGGAGCTGTTTTTT.

This clone was detected only a few times. The chain couples TRBV6-6 to TRBJ1-5; D not resolved. The germline gives CDR1 MNHNY, CDR2 SVGAGI (reference sequence). This CDR3 is built from 13 residues. Trimming shortened V by 6 bases and J by 0 bases, and 6 bases separated the two germline ends. In DNA, the CDR3 is TGTGCCAGCAGCTTTCGTAGCAATCAGCCCCAGCATTTT. Its protein is CASSFRSNQPQHF.

The genes are TRBV19 and TRBJ2-7, with 8 bases identical to TRBD1. Trimming removed 7 bases from V and 3 bases from J; junction bases left unmatched: 11. In germline, CDR1 is LNHDA, CDR2 SQIVND (reference sequence). The CDR3 spans 15 residues. The CDR3 DNA reads as TGTGCCAGTAATTCTGGACAGGGACCGTTCTACGAGCAGTACTTC. As protein: CASNSGQGPFYEQYF.

The genes are TRBV6-5 and TRBJ2-6; weak D call: TRBD2 (6 bases). V dropped 6 bases and J dropped 8 bases, with 14 bases sitting between them. The V gene's germline CDR1 is MNHEY and CDR2 SVGAGI. This CDR3 comprises 14 residues. CDR3 region: CASSRDSESNVLTF. DNA of the CDR3: TGTGCCAGCAGCAGGGACTCGGAGTCCAACGTCCTGACTTTC.

This chain links TRBV7-2 with TRBJ1-6; 8 nucleotides agree with TRBD1. The V and J ends lost 6 bases and 9 bases, in that order; junction bases with no gene match: 7. The CDR3 loop spans 14 amino acids. Germline CDR1 is SGHTA and CDR2 is FQGNSA. DNA for the CDR3: TGTGCCAGCAGGCCCGGACAGGGAGGTTCACCCCTCCACTTT. Its translation: CASRPGQGGSPLHF.

This rearrangement joins TRBV7-2 to TRBJ1-2; the D gene is possibly TRBD1 (5 bases). From germline, CDR1 is SGHTA and CDR2 FQGNSA. V lost 1 base, J lost 2 bases, and 11 bases lay in between. CDR3 size: 15 residues. The CDR3 DNA sequence: TGTGCCAGCAGCTTAGAAGGGGTGGCAAACTATGGCTACACCTTC. Residues: CASSLEGVANYGYTF.

The rearrangement links TRBV20-1 to TRBJ1-2, with D perhaps TRBD1 (6 bases). The V end was cut by 6 bases, the J end by 7 bases, with 12 bases between. The CDR3 runs 11 residues. Germline CDR1 DFQATT, CDR2 SNEGSKA (reference sequence). CDR3 DNA: TGCAGTGCCCCAGGGGCGTCTGGCTACACCTTC. Translating it yields CSAPGASGYTF.

V usage is TRBV24-1 and J usage is TRBJ1-3; possible D gene TRBD1, 6 bases. This CDR3 comprises 15 residues. V was shortened by 4 bases and J by 3 bases, with 12 bases between the two germline ends. The V gene's germline CDR1 is KGHDR and CDR2 SFDVKD. The CDR3 protein is CATSETGSGGNTIYF. CDR3 sequence (DNA): TGTGCCACCAGTGAAACAGGGTCCGGTGGAAACACCATATATTTT.

This chain connects TRBV28 to TRBJ1-2, with a possible D match to TRBD1 (5 bases). This CDR3 has 14 amino acids. In germline, CDR1 is MDHEN, CDR2 SYDVKM. V was cut by 5 bases and J by 5 bases, with 15 bases left in between. CDR3 sequence reads: CASSQTGPTYGYTF. CDR3 bases: TGTGCCAGCAGTCAAACAGGCCCCACTTATGGCTACACCTTC.

The rearrangement links TRBV11-2 to TRBJ2-1; D may be TRBD2 (6 bases). Per the germline V gene, CDR1 is SGHAT and CDR2 is FQNNGV. CDR3 length equals 12 residues. Trimming stripped 3 bases from V and 9 bases from J, with 9 bases between. In nucleotides, the CDR3 is TGTGCCAGCAGCTTCTCCGGGGGTGAGCAGTTCTTC. Translated: CASSFSGGEQFF. Full variable domain (missing parts from reference TRBV11-2 and TRBJ2-1): EAGVAQSPRYKIIEKRQSVAFWCNPISGHATLYWYQQILGQGPKLLIQFQNNGVVDDSQLPKDRFSAERLKGVDSTLKIQPAKLEDSAVYLCASSFSGGEQFFGPGTRLTVL.

The CDR3 region has the DNA TGTGCCAGCAATAAACAGGACGTCCGAACAAATGAGCAGTTCTTC. Its translation is CASNKQDVRTNEQFF. The V gene is TRBV27, the J gene TRBJ2-1; D is perhaps TRBD1 (5 bases). This CDR3 has 15 amino acids. V lost 7 bases and J lost 7, with 20 bases in between. The germline V gene encodes CDR1 MNHEY and CDR2 SMNVEV (reference sequence).